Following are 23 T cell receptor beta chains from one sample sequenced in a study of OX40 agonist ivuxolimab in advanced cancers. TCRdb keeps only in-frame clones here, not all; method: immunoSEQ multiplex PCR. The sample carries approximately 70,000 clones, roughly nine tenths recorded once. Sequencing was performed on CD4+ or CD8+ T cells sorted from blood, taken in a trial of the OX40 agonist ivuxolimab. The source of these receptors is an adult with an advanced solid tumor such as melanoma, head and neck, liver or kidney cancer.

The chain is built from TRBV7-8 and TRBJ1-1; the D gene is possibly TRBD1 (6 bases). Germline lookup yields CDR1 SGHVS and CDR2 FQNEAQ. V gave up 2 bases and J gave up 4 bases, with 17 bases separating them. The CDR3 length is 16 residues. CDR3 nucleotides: TGTGCCAGCAGCTTAAGACGCACCAGGGGCGGCACTGAAGCTTTCTTT. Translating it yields CASSLRRTRGGTEAFF.

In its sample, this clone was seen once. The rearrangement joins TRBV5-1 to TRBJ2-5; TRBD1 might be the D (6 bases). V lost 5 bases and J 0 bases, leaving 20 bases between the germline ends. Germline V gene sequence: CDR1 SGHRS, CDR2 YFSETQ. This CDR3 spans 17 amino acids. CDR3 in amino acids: CASRAWYRTANQETQYF. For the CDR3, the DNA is TGCGCCAGCAGAGCTTGGTACCGGACAGCTAACCAAGAGACCCAGTACTTC.

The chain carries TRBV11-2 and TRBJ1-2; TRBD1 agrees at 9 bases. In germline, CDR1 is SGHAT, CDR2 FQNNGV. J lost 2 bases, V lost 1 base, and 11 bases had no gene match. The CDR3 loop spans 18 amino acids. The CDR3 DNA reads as TGTGCCAGCAGCTTAGTGAGAGGGGACAGGGCGTCAAACTATGGCTACACCTTC. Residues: CASSLVRGDRASNYGYTF.

CDR3: CASSPDRTYGYTF. The CDR3 DNA follows: TGTGCCAGTAGTCCCGACAGGACCTATGGCTACACCTTC. The V and J genes are TRBV19 and TRBJ1-2; D is perhaps TRBD1 (6 bases). V was cut by 5 bases and J by 4 bases, with 11 bases left in between. Per germline, CDR1 LNHDA and CDR2 SQIVND (reference sequence). The CDR3 has 13 amino acids.

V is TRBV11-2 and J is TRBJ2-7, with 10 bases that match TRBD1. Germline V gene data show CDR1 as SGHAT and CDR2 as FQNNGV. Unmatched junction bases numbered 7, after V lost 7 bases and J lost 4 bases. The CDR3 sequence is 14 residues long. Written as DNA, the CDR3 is TGTGCCAGCACCGACCCGGGACAGGGGTACGAGCAGTACTTC. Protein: CASTDPGQGYEQYF.

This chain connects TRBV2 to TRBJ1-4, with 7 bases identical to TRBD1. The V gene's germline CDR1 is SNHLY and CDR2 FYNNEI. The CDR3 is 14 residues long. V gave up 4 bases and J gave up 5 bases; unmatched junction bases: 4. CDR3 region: CASSGARGNEKLFF. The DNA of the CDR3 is TGTGCCAGCAGTGGGGCCAGGGGGAATGAAAAACTGTTTTTT. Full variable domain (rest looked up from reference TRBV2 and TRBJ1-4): EPEVTQTPSHQVTQMGQEVILRCVPISNHLYFYWYRQILGQKVEFLVSFYNNEISEKSEIFDDQFSVERPDGSNFTLKIRSTKLEDSAMYFCASSGARGNEKLFFGSGTQLSVL.

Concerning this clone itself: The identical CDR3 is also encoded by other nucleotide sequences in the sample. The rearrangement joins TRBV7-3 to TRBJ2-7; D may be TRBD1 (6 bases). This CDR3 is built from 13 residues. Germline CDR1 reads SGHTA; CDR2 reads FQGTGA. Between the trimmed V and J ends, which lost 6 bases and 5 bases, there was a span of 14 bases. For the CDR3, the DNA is TGTGCCAGCAGTGCGACAGGTCTCCACGAGCAGTACTTC. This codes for CASSATGLHEQYF.

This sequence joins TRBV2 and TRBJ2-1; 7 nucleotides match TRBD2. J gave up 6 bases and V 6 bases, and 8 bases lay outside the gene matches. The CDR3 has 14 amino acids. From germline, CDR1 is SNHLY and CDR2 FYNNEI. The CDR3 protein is CASRVGTTGNEQFF. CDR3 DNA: TGTGCCAGCAGAGTCGGGACTACGGGCAATGAGCAGTTCTTC.

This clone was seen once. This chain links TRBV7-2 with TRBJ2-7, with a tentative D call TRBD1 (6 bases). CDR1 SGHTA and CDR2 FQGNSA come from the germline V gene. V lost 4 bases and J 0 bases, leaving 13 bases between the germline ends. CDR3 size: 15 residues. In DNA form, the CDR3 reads TGTGCCAGCAGCTCTATAAAACAGGGCTCCTACGAGCAGTACTTC. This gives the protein CASSSIKQGSYEQYF.

The DNA of the CDR3 is TGCACCAGCAGCCAAGATGGTGAAGGTTCGGCGGAGACCCAGTACTTC. Its translation: CTSSQDGEGSAETQYF. The rearrangement uses TRBV1 and TRBJ2-5. TRBV1 is a documented pseudogene. The CDR3 spans 16 residues.

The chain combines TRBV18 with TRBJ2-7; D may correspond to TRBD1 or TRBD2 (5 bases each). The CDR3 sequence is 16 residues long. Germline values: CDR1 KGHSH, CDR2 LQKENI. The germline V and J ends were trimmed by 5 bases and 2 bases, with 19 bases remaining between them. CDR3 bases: TGTGCCAGCTCAGACTCAACCGGGGCCTCCCCCTACGAGCAGTACTTC. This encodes CASSDSTGASPYEQYF.

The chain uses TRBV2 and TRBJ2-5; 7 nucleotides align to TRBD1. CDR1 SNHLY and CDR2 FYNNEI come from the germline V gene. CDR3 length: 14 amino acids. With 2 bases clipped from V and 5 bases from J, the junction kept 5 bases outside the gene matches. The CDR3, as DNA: TGTGCCAGCAGTGAACCCAGGGGGTTGGAGACCCAGTACTTC. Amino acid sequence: CASSEPRGLETQYF. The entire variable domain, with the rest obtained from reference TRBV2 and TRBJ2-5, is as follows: EPEVTQTPSHQVTQMGQEVILRCVPISNHLYFYWYRQILGQKVEFLVSFYNNEISEKSEIFDDQFSVERPDGSNFTLKIRSTKLEDSAMYFCASSEPRGLETQYFGPGTRLLVL.

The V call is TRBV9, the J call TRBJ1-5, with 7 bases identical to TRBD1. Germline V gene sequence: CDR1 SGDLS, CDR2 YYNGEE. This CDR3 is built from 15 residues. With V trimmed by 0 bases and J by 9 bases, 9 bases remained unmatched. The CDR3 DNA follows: TGTGCCAGCAGCGTAGCAGACGGTCCAGGGGGGCCCCAGCATTTT. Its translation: CASSVADGPGGPQHF.

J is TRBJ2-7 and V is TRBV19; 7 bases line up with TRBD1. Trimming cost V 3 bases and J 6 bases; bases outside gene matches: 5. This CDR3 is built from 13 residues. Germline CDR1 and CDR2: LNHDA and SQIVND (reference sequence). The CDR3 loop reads CASSIADRPEQYF. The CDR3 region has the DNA TGTGCCAGTAGTATCGCGGACAGGCCCGAGCAGTACTTC.

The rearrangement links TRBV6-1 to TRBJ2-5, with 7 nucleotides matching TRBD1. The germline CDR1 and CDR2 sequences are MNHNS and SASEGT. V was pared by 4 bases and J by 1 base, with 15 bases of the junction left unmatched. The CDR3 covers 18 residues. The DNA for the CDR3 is TGTGCCAGCAGTGCCCTACCCCCGGGACAGACGACCCAAGAGACCCAGTACTTC. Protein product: CASSALPPGQTTQETQYF.

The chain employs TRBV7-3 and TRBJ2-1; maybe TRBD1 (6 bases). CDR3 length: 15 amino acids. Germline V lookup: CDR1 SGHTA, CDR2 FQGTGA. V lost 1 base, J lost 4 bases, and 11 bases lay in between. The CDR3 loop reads CASSLRQDGYNEQFF. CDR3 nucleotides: TGTGCCAGCAGCTTAAGACAGGACGGATACAATGAGCAGTTCTTC.

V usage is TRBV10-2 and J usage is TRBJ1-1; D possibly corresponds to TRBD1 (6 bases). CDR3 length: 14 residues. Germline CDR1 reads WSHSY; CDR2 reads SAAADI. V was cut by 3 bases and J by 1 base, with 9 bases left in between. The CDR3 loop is CASSEQGWNTEAFF. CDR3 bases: TGCGCCAGCAGTGAACAGGGATGGAACACTGAAGCTTTCTTT.

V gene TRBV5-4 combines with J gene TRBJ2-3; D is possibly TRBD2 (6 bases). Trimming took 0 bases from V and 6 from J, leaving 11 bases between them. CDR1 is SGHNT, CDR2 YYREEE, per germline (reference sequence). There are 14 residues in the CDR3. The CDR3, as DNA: TGTGCCAGCAGCTTGGGGAGGGAGAGGGATACGCAGTATTTT. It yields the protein CASSLGRERDTQYF.

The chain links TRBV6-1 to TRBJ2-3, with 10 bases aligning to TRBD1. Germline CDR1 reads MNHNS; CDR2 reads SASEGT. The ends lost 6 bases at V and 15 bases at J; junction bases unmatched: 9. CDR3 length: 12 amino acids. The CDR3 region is CASSLDRGRLYF. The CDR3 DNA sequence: TGTGCCAGCAGCCTAGACAGGGGGCGCCTTTATTTT.

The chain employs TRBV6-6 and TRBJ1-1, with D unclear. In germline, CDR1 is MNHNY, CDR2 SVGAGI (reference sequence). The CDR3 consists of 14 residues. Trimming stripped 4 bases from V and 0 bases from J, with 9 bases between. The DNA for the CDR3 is TGTGCCAGCAGTTTTCGCAGGCTGAACACTGAAGCTTTCTTT. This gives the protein CASSFRRLNTEAFF.

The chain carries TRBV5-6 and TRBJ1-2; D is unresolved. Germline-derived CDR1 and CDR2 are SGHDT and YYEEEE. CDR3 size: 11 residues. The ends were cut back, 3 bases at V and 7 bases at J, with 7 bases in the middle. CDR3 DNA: TGTGCCAGCAGCTGGACCTCTGGCTACACCTTC. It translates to CASSWTSGYTF.

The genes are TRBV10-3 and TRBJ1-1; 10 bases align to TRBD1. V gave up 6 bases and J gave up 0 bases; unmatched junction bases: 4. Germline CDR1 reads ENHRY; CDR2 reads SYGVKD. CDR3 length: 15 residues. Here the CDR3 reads CAISRGQGMNTEAFF. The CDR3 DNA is TGTGCCATCAGCCGGGGACAGGGGATGAACACTGAAGCTTTCTTT.

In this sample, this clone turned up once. The CDR3 region is CASSDSPGTGGYTF. The DNA for the CDR3 is TGTGCCAGCAGTGACTCGCCGGGGACGGGCGGCTACACCTTC. V usage is TRBV6-4 and J usage is TRBJ1-2; D may be TRBD1 (5 bases). This CDR3 is built from 14 residues. Germline V gene data show CDR1 as MRHNA and CDR2 as SNTAGT. V lost 0 bases and J lost 8, with 13 bases in between.